The 7 T cell receptor beta chains below all came from one sample that was sequenced in a study of blood T cell repertoires in COVID-19. Method: immunoSEQ multiplex PCR; TCRdb's copy keeps in-frame clones and lacks some. Among some 210,000 clones listed, around four fifths were seen once. Material for sequencing was peripheral blood. The receptors were sampled from a woman aged 45-60 years with active or convalescent COVID-19.

The chain employs TRBV28 and TRBJ1-1; 7 bases agree with TRBD1. V lost 7 bases to trimming and J lost 7 bases; unmatched junction nucleotides: 3. This CDR3 region has 11 residues. The germline CDR1 and CDR2 sequences are MDHEN and SYDVKM. CDR3 coding DNA: TGTGCCAGCAATGACAGGGTTGAAGCTTTCTTT. This sequence encodes CASNDRVEAFF.

The chain combines TRBV24-1 with TRBJ2-5, with D possibly TRBD2 on 6 matching bases. V shed 4 bases and J shed 11 bases, with 13 bases lying between them. This CDR3 comprises 12 residues. CDR1 and CDR2 from the germline V gene are KGHDR and SFDVKD. CDR3 sequence reads: CATSEHGGSQYF. The CDR3 DNA is TGTGCCACCAGTGAACATGGGGGGTCGCAGTACTTC.

This chain joins TRBV6-1 and TRBJ1-6, with 10 positions matching TRBD1. CDR1 is MNHNS, CDR2 SASEGT, per germline. The CDR3 runs to 15 residues. V shed 5 bases, J shed 12 bases, and the junction held 10 bases outside the gene matches. The CDR3 coding sequence is TGTGCCAGCAGTTTACTCGGACAGGGGGGAGGACCCCTCCACTTT. As protein: CASSLLGQGGGPLHF.

This clone was seen once. This sequence joins TRBV14 and TRBJ2-7; 7 bases are a match to TRBD1. Germline assignment: CDR1 SGHDN and CDR2 FVKESK. This CDR3 has 14 residues. V gave up 4 bases and J gave up 2 bases; unmatched junction bases: 5. The CDR3 here is CASSRTGQTYEQYF. In DNA form, the CDR3 reads TGTGCCAGCAGCCGGACAGGACAAACCTACGAGCAGTACTTC. The entire variable domain, with the rest obtained from reference TRBV14 and TRBJ2-7, is as follows: EAGVTQFPSHSVIEKGQTVTLRCDPISGHDNLYWYRRVMGKEIKFLLHFVKESKQDESGMPNNRFLAERTGGTYSTLKVQPAELEDSGVYFCASSRTGQTYEQYFGPGTRLTVT.

This rearrangement joins TRBV5-1 to TRBJ2-1, with 10 bases fitting TRBD1. Germline V CDR1 and CDR2: SGHRS, YFSETQ. V lost 7 bases and J lost 7; bases outside the gene matches: 23. The CDR3 is 19 amino acids. The CDR3 here is CASRTLGDRGLPGSNEQFF. The CDR3 DNA reads TGCGCCAGCCGAACCCTTGGGGACAGGGGTTTACCGGGTTCTAATGAGCAGTTCTTC.

The count of this clone is one. The genes are TRBV19 and TRBJ1-5; D call uncertain. The CDR3 is 13 residues long. Per the germline V gene, CDR1 is LNHDA and CDR2 is SQIVND (reference sequence). The V end lost 7 bases, the J end lost 5 bases, and 12 bases lay between the germline ends. In DNA, the CDR3 is TGTGCCAGTACCCCGGTCTTGGATCAGCCCCAGCATTTT. This codes for CASTPVLDQPQHF.

The gene calls are TRBV5-8 and TRBJ2-3, with 7 bases matching TRBD1. Germline V gene sequence: CDR1 SGHTS, CDR2 YDEGEE. With V trimmed by 7 bases and J by 2 bases, 4 bases remained unmatched. The CDR3 spans 13 residues. CDR3 DNA: TGTGCCAGCCCAGGGGGACACACAGATACGCAGTATTTT. This codes for CASPGGHTDTQYF.